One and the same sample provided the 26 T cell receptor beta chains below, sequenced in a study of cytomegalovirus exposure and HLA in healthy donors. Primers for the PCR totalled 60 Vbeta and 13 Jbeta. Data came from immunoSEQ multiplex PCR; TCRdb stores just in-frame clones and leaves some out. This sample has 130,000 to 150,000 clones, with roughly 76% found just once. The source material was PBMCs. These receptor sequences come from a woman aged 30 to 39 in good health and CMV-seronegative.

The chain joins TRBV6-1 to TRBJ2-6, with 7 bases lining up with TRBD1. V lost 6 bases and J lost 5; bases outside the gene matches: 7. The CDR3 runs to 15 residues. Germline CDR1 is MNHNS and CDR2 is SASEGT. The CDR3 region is CASSQTGFRANVLTF. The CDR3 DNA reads TGTGCCAGCAGCCAGACAGGGTTTAGGGCCAACGTCCTGACTTTC.

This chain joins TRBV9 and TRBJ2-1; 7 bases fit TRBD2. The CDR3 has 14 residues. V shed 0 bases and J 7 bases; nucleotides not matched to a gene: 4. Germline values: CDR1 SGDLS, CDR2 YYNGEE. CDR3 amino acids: CASSVVGGRNEQFF. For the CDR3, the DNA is TGTGCCAGCAGCGTAGTCGGGGGGAGGAATGAGCAGTTCTTC. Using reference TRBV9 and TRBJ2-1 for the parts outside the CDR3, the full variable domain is DSGVTQTPKHLITATGQRVTLRCSPRSGDLSVYWYQQSLDQGLQFLIQYYNGEERAKGNILERFSAQQFPDLHSELNLSSLELGDSALYFCASSVVGGRNEQFFGPGTRLTVL.

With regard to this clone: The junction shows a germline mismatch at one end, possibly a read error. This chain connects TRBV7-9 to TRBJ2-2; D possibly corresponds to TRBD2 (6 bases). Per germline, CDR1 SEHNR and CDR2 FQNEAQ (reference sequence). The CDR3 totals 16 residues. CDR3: CAGSLVRGVGTGELFF. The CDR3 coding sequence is TGTGCCGGCAGCTTAGTCCGCGGGGTAGGGACCGGGGAGCTGTTTTTT.

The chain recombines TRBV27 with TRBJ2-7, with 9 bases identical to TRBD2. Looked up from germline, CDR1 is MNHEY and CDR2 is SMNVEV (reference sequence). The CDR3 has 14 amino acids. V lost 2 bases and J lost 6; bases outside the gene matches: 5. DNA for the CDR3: TGTGCCAGCAGTTTAGGCGGGGGGGGGAGCGAGCAGTACTTC. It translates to CASSLGGGGSEQYF.

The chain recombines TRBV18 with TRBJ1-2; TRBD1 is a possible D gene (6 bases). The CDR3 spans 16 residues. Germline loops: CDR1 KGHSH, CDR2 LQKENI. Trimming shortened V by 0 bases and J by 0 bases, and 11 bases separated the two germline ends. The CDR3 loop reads CASSPPNGQTNYGYTF. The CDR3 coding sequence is TGTGCCAGCTCACCACCCAACGGACAGACTAACTATGGCTACACCTTC.

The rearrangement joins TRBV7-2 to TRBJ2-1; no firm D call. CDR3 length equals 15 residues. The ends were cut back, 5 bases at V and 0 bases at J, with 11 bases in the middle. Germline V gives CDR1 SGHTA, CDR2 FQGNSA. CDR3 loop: CASSPTLSSYNEQFF. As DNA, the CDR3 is TGTGCCAGCAGCCCTACCCTGAGCTCCTACAATGAGCAGTTCTTC.

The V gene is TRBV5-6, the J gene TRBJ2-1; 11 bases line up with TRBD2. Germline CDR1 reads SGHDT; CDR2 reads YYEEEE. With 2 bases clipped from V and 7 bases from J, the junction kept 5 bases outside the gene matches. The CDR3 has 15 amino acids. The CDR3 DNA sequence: TGTGCCAGCAGCTTACTAGCGGGAGCCCCAAATGAGCAGTTCTTC. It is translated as CASSLLAGAPNEQFF.

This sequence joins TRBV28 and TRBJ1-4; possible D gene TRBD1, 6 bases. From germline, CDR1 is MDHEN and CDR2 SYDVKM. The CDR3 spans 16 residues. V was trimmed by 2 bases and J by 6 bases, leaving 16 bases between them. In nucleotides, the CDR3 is TGTGCCAGCAGTTTAGGGGGCCGGGGGGGATATGAAAAACTGTTTTTT. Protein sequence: CASSLGGRGGYEKLFF.

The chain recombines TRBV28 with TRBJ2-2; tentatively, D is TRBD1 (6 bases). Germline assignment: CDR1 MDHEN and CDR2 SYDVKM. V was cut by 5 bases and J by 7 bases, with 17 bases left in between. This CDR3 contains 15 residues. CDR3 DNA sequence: TGTGCCAGCAGTCCCCGGGACATCTACCGCGGGGAGCTGTTTTTT. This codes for CASSPRDIYRGELFF.

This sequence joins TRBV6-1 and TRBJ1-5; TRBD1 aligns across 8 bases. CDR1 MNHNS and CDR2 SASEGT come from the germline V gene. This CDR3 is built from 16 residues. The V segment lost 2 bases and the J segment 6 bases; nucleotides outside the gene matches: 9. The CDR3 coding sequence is TGTGCCAGCAGTGAAAGTTTGACAGGGGAAGGTCAGCCCCAGCATTTT. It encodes CASSESLTGEGQPQHF.

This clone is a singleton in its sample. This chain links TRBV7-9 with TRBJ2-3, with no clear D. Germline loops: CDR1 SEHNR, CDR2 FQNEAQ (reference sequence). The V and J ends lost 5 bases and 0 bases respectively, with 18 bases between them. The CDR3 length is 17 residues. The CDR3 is CASSPPLLSSSTDTQYF. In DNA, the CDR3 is TGTGCCAGCAGCCCCCCTTTATTGAGTTCTAGCACAGATACGCAGTATTTT.

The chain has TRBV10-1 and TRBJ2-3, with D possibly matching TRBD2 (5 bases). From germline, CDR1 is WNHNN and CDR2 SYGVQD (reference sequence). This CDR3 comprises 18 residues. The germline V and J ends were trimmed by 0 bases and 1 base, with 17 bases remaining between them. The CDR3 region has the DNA TGCGCCAGCAGTGAGTCGTCGGGTTACGGACTCCGCACAGATACGCAGTATTTT. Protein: CASSESSGYGLRTDTQYF.

In DNA, the CDR3 is TGCGCCAGCAGCCCTCACCAGGGCTCCTACAATGAGCAGTTCTTC. This codes for CASSPHQGSYNEQFF. The chain has TRBV4-1 and TRBJ2-1, with a weak D call TRBD1 (5 bases). CDR3 length: 15 residues. The V end was cut by 4 bases, the J end by 0 bases, with 10 bases between. CDR1 MGHRA and CDR2 YSYEKL come from the germline V gene.

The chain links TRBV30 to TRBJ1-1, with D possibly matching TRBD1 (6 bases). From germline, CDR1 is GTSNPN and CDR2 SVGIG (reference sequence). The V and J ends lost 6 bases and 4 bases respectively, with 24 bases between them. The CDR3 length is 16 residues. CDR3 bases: TGTGCCTGTAGAATGGGGGCCACCCCGGGGGGCACTGAAGCTTTCTTT. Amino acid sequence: CACRMGATPGGTEAFF.

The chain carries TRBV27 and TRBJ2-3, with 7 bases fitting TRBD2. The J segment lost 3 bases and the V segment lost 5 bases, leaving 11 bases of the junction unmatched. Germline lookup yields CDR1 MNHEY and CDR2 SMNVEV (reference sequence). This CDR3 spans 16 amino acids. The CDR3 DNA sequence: TGTGCCAGCAGTACCATTCAGTTGGGGGGGACAGATACGCAGTATTTT. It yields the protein CASSTIQLGGTDTQYF.

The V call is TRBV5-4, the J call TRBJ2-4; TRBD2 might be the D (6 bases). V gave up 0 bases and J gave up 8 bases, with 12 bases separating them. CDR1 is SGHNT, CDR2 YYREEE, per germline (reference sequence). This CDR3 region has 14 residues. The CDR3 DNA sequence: TGTGCCAGCAGCTTGGACAGGAGGAGGGACATTCAGTACTTC. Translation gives CASSLDRRRDIQYF.

The CDR3 sequence: CASTWGEDSPLHF. CDR3 nucleotide sequence: TGTGCCAGTACCTGGGGGGAGGATTCACCCCTCCACTTT. The V gene is TRBV19, the J gene TRBJ1-6, with TRBD1 as a possible D gene (5 bases). This CDR3 region has 13 residues. V dropped 7 bases and J dropped 8 bases, with 12 bases sitting between them. Germline V gene lookup returns CDR1 LNHDA and CDR2 SQIVND (reference sequence).

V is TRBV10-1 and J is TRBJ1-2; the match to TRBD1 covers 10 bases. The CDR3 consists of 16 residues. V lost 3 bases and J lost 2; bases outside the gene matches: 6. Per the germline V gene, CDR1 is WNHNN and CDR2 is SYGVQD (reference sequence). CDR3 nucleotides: TGCGCCAGCAGTGAATCGAGACAGGGGGCCAACTATGGCTACACCTTC. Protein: CASSESRQGANYGYTF.

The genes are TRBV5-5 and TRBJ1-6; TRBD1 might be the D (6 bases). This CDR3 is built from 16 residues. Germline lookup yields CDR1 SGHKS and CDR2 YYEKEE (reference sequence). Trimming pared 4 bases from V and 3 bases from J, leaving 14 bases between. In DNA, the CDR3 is TGTGCCAGCAGCAGCCTTACAGGGAACTATAATTCACCCCTCCACTTT. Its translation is CASSSLTGNYNSPLHF.

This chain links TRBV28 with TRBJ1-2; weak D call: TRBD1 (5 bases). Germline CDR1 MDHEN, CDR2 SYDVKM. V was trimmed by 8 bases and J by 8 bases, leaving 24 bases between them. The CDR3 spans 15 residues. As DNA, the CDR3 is TGTGCCAGCGGCCCCCCAGGGAGGCCCCTGTTGGGCTACACCTTC. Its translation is CASGPPGRPLLGYTF.

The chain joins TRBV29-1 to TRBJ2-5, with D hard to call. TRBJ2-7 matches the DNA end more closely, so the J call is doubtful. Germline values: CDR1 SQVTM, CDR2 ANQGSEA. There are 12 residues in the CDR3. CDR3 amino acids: CSVEVVPYEQYF. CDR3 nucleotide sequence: TGCAGCGTTGAAGTTGTCCCCTACGAGCAGTACTTC.

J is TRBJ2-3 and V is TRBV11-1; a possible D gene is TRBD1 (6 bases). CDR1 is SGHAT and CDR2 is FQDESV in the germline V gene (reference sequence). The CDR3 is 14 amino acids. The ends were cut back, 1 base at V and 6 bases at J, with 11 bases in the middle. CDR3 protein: CASSLGQERDTQYF. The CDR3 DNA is TGTGCCAGCAGCTTAGGACAGGAGCGGGATACGCAGTATTTT.

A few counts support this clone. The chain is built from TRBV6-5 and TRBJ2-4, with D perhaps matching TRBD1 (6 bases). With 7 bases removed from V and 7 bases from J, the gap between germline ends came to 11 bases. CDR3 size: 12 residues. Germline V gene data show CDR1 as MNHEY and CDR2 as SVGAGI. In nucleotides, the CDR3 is TGTGCCAGCACCCAACAGGGTAACATTCAGTACTTC. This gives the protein CASTQQGNIQYF.

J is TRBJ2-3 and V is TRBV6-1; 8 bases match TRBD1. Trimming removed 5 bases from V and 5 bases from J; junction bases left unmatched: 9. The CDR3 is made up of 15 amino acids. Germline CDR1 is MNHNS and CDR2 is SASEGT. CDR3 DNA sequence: TGTGCCAGCAGTCCGGGACAGGACAGTGGAGATACGCAGTATTTT. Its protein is CASSPGQDSGDTQYF.

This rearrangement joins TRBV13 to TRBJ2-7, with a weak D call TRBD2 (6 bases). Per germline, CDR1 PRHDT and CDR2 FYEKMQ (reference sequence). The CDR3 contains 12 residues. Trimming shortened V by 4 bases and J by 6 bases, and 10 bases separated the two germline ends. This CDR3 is CASSSQGGEQYF. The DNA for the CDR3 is TGTGCCAGCAGCTCTCAGGGAGGCGAGCAGTACTTC.

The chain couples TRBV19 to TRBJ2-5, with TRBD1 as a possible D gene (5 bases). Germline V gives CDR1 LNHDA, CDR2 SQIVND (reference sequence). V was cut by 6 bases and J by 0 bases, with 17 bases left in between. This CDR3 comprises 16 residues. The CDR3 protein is CASSGTRQRYQETQYF. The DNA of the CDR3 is TGTGCCAGTAGCGGCACCAGACAGAGGTACCAAGAGACCCAGTACTTC.